This T cell receptor beta chain was captured in a study of blood T cell repertoires in COVID-19. Profiling relied on immunoSEQ multiplex PCR, and the TCRdb table lists in-frame clones only, not all of them. The table has about 93,000 clones, 80% seen once. Trimming removed 3 bases from V and 5 bases from J; junction bases left unmatched: 4. The CDR3 contains 14 residues. This receptor was identified in a human donor in a cohort sampled during active COVID-19. Material for sequencing was peripheral blood. The J gene is TRBJ2-1, the V gene TRBV23-1; 7 bases align to TRBD2. TRBV23-1 qualifies as an ORF whose function is uncertain. The CDR3 loop reads CASSQITSDNEQFF. DNA for the CDR3: TGCGCCAGCAGTCAGATTACTAGCGACAATGAGCAGTTCTTC.